This TCR beta chain was documented in a study of blood T cell repertoires in COVID-19. Cohort placement rested on clinical history that participants reported themselves. The CDR3 runs 14 residues. Germline V lookup: CDR1 SGHVS, CDR2 FQNEAQ. Unmatched junction bases numbered 3, after V lost 0 bases and J lost 5 bases. The table came from immunoSEQ multiplex PCR; TCRdb's copy has only in-frame clones and leaves some out. The sample gives roughly 250,000 clones, about 90% of which show up once; around 6% is in the top ten. The material sequenced was PBMCs or T cells enriched from blood (not recorded which). The sequence was collected from a woman aged 30 to 39 with acute COVID-19. This chain connects TRBV7-8 to TRBJ2-5; 7 nucleotides align to TRBD2. For the CDR3, the DNA is TGTGCCAGCAGCTTAGCGGGGGGGAGGGAGACCCAGTACTTC. It yields the protein CASSLAGGRETQYF.